This T cell receptor (beta chain) was recorded in a study of cytomegalovirus exposure and HLA in healthy donors. In the PCR, 60 Vbeta and 13 Jbeta primers were used. Profiled with immunoSEQ multiplex PCR; TCRdb holds only in-frame clones, not every one. The data contain some 140,000 clones, approximately 80% of them seen just once; the ten biggest clones take up around 5.2%. The trim removed 0 bases at V and 9 bases at J, leaving 7 bases unmatched. The germline V gene encodes CDR1 SGHVS and CDR2 FQNEAQ. The CDR3 runs to 17 residues. The V gene is TRBV7-8, the J gene TRBJ2-1; 14 bases map to TRBD2. The sequence derives from a woman in her 40s in good health and CMV-seropositive. Sequencing was performed on PBMCs. For the CDR3, the DNA is TGTGCCAGCAGCTTAGCAATCCCAGGACTAGCGGGAGGTGAGCAGTTCTTC. It translates to CASSLAIPGLAGGEQFF.